This entry lists 29 T cell receptor beta chains sequenced from one sample in a study of cytomegalovirus exposure and HLA in healthy donors. Produced via immunoSEQ multiplex PCR; TCRdb's table is partial and in-frame only. The sample lists 140,000 or so clones, 80% to 90% seen once, with roughly 6.7% in the top ten. The specimen sequenced was PBMCs. The receptors stem from a woman aged 25-40 years in good health and CMV-seropositive.

V gene TRBV25-1 combines with J gene TRBJ2-3; D is perhaps TRBD2 (6 bases). Per germline, CDR1 MGHDK and CDR2 SYGVNS. Trimming removed 2 bases at V and 0 bases at J, with 12 bases between. CDR3 length equals 16 residues. The CDR3 DNA reads TGTGCCAGCAGTGAAACGGGCGGGACCAGCACAGATACGCAGTATTTT. This encodes CASSETGGTSTDTQYF.

V gene TRBV18 combines with J gene TRBJ2-7; TRBD1 matches 8 bases. CDR1 is KGHSH, CDR2 LQKENI, per germline. After removal of 4 bases from V and 4 bases from J, the junction contained 6 bases not matched to a gene. CDR3 length: 14 amino acids. Here the CDR3 reads CASSHDRGAYEQYF. Written as DNA, the CDR3 is TGTGCCAGCTCACATGACAGGGGAGCGTACGAGCAGTACTTC. The full variable domain, with the rest looked up from reference TRBV18 and TRBJ2-7, is NAGVMQNPRHLVRRRGQEARLRCSPMKGHSHVYWYRQLPEEGLKFMVYLQKENIIDESGMPKERFSAEFPKEGPSILRIQQVVRGDSAAYFCASSHDRGAYEQYFGPGTRLTVT.

V and J are TRBV7-7 and TRBJ2-2; 11 nucleotides match TRBD2. The V gene's germline CDR1 is SSHAT and CDR2 FNYEAQ (reference sequence). CDR3 size: 13 residues. CDR3 bases: TGTGCTAGCGGGGGGGCGAACACCGGGGAGCTGTTTTTT. It codes for CASGGANTGELFF.

The V and J genes are TRBV19 and TRBJ2-3, with D tentatively TRBD1 (6 bases). Germline V CDR1 and CDR2: LNHDA, SQIVND (reference sequence). This CDR3 has 15 amino acids. Trimming pared 5 bases from V and 4 bases from J, leaving 16 bases between. Here the CDR3 reads CASSLGAPQPDTQYF. CDR3 DNA: TGTGCCAGTAGTTTGGGGGCCCCACAGCCAGATACGCAGTATTTT.

The V gene is TRBV10-3, the J gene TRBJ2-3; 7 bases map to TRBD1. From germline, CDR1 is ENHRY and CDR2 SYGVKD. There are 13 residues in the CDR3. V was pared by 0 bases and J by 11 bases, with 5 bases of the junction left unmatched. In DNA form, the CDR3 reads TGTGCCATCAGTGAGTCGATAGGGACAGAGCAGTATTTT. This gives the protein CAISESIGTEQYF.

The V gene is TRBV5-1, the J gene TRBJ2-7; a possible D gene is TRBD1 (5 bases). Germline CDR1 reads SGHRS; CDR2 reads YFSETQ. The length of the CDR3 is 17 residues. Between the trimmed V and J ends, which lost 0 bases and 4 bases, there was a span of 20 bases. This CDR3 is CASSLGFTGRAIYEQYF. In DNA form, the CDR3 reads TGCGCCAGCAGCTTGGGGTTCACCGGCAGGGCGATATACGAGCAGTACTTC.

V gene TRBV28 combines with J gene TRBJ2-5, with D possibly matching TRBD2 (5 bases). The CDR3 is 13 residues long. CDR1 is MDHEN and CDR2 is SYDVKM in the germline V gene. Trimming pared 5 bases from V and 4 bases from J, leaving 11 bases between. The CDR3 sequence is CASSPRDTETQYF. In DNA, the CDR3 is TGTGCCAGCAGTCCCCGGGATACAGAGACCCAGTACTTC.

The rearrangement links TRBV7-9 to TRBJ2-2; D is possibly TRBD2 (6 bases). Deletions cut 1 base from V and 13 bases from J, with 10 bases between. This CDR3 spans 12 amino acids. From germline, CDR1 is SEHNR and CDR2 FQNEAQ (reference sequence). DNA for the CDR3: TGTGCCAGCAGCTTAGGTGGAGGGTGGCTGTTTTTT. Translating gives CASSLGGGWLFF.

The count of this clone is one. The rearrangement links TRBV28 to TRBJ1-6; 8 positions match TRBD1. CDR3 length: 16 amino acids. CDR1 and CDR2 from the germline V gene are MDHEN and SYDVKM. The junction had 4 bases not matched to a gene; V was cut back by 4 bases and J by 2 bases. The CDR3 nucleotides read TGTGCCAGCAGTTCAACAGGGGGACCCTATAATTCACCCCTCCACTTT. It codes for CASSSTGGPYNSPLHF. The full variable domain, rest sourced from reference TRBV28 and TRBJ1-6, is DVKVTQSSRYLVKRTGEKVFLECVQDMDHENMFWYRQDPGLGLRLIYFSYDVKMKEKGDIPEGYSVSREKKERFSLILESASTNQTSMYLCASSSTGGPYNSPLHFGNGTRLTVT.

The chain employs TRBV5-1 and TRBJ2-2, with a tentative D call TRBD2 (6 bases). With 6 bases removed from V and 0 bases from J, the gap between germline ends came to 12 bases. CDR1 and CDR2 (germline): SGHRS, YFSETQ. CDR3 length: 15 residues. The CDR3 DNA reads TGCGCCAGCACCCTTGGGGGGTCGAACACCGGGGAGCTGTTTTTT. Residues: CASTLGGSNTGELFF.

J is TRBJ2-7 and V is TRBV2; D is perhaps TRBD1 (5 bases). The V gene's germline CDR1 is SNHLY and CDR2 FYNNEI. The CDR3 sequence is 16 residues long. The germline V and J ends were trimmed by 0 bases and 6 bases, with 18 bases remaining between them. Written as DNA, the CDR3 is TGTGCCAGCAGTGAAGCCTGGGCAGGGTGGAAGGGCGAGCAGTACTTC. Its translation: CASSEAWAGWKGEQYF.

Details on this clone: One junction end does not reproduce the germline sequence, and a read error may be involved. The chain recombines TRBV7-8 with TRBJ2-7; D may be TRBD2 (5 bases). The CDR3 has 12 amino acids. Germline CDR1 is SGHVS and CDR2 is FQNEAQ. The CDR3 loop reads CASSSWTGVGNF. The CDR3 DNA is TGTGCCAGCAGCTCCTGGACCGGGGTCGGGAACTTC.

This chain uses TRBV28 with TRBJ2-5, with 8 bases aligning to TRBD1. V was pared by 4 bases and J by 1 base, with 8 bases of the junction left unmatched. This CDR3 is built from 16 residues. Germline V gives CDR1 MDHEN, CDR2 SYDVKM. CDR3 amino acids: CASSSAGTGAQETQYF. As DNA, the CDR3 is TGTGCCAGCAGTTCGGCCGGGACAGGAGCCCAAGAGACCCAGTACTTC.

This rearrangement joins TRBV19 to TRBJ2-2; D not resolved. CDR1 and CDR2 (germline): LNHDA, SQIVND (reference sequence). The CDR3 is 13 amino acids. Trimming pared 6 bases from V and 2 bases from J, leaving 7 bases between. CDR3 residues: CASSQHNTGELFF. The CDR3 DNA reads TGTGCCAGTAGCCAACACAACACCGGGGAGCTGTTTTTT.

This clone was seen only once. The CDR3, as DNA: TGTGCCAGCAGCTTAGTAGGGGGACAGAACACCGGGGAGCTGTTTTTT. This sequence encodes CASSLVGGQNTGELFF. The chain couples TRBV7-8 to TRBJ2-2; D may be TRBD1 (6 bases). The germline V gene encodes CDR1 SGHVS and CDR2 FQNEAQ. V lost 1 base to trimming and J lost 1 base, with 10 bases between them. The CDR3 has 16 residues. Looking up the rest from reference TRBV7-8 and TRBJ2-2 gives the full variable domain: GAGVSQSPRYKVAKRGQDVALRCDPISGHVSLFWYQQALGQGPEFLTYFQNEAQLDKSGLPSDRFFAERPEGSVSTLKIQRTQQEDSAVYLCASSLVGGQNTGELFFGEGSRLTVL.

This chain joins TRBV5-1 and TRBJ2-7; TRBD1 aligns across 7 bases. This CDR3 region has 14 residues. The trim removed 1 base at V and 6 bases at J, leaving 7 bases unmatched. Germline V gene data show CDR1 as SGHRS and CDR2 as YFSETQ. Here the CDR3 reads CASSLTGDLSEQYF. Written as DNA, the CDR3 is TGCGCCAGCAGCTTGACAGGGGATCTGTCCGAGCAGTACTTC.

V is TRBV6-5 and J is TRBJ1-2; D gene uncertain. The CDR3 has 13 amino acids. V lost 0 bases and J lost 3, with 5 bases in between. Germline V CDR1 and CDR2: MNHEY, SVGAGI. The CDR3 here is CASSYSIDYGYTF. In nucleotides, the CDR3 is TGTGCCAGCAGTTACTCGATAGACTATGGCTACACCTTC.

The CDR3 loop reads CASSFYLTTSGGKQYF. CDR3 sequence (DNA): TGTGCCAGCAGTTTCTATCTAACGACTAGCGGGGGAAAGCAGTACTTC. The rearrangement joins TRBV28 to TRBJ2-7, with 12 bases identical to TRBD2. V was clipped by 3 bases and J by 8 bases; unmatched bases: 11. The germline V gene encodes CDR1 MDHEN and CDR2 SYDVKM. The CDR3 totals 16 residues.

This chain joins TRBV27 and TRBJ1-3, with a weak D call TRBD1 (6 bases). V was cut by 4 bases and J by 4 bases, with 17 bases left in between. The CDR3 length is 16 residues. Germline-derived CDR1 and CDR2 are MNHEY and SMNVEV (reference sequence). CDR3 bases: TGTGCCAGCAGTTCCCTCGGAGGGGGGGTCGGAAACACCATATATTTT. This gives the protein CASSSLGGGVGNTIYF.

The CDR3 protein is CASSQFFNEKLFF. The CDR3 nucleotides read TGTGCCAGCAGCCAATTCTTTAATGAAAAACTGTTTTTT. The rearrangement links TRBV14 to TRBJ1-4; D is ambiguous. Per germline, CDR1 SGHDN and CDR2 FVKESK. The CDR3 extends over 13 amino acids. V dropped 2 bases and J dropped 4 bases, with 5 bases sitting between them. Looking up the rest from reference TRBV14 and TRBJ1-4 gives the full variable domain: EAGVTQFPSHSVIEKGQTVTLRCDPISGHDNLYWYRRVMGKEIKFLLHFVKESKQDESGMPNNRFLAERTGGTYSTLKVQPAELEDSGVYFCASSQFFNEKLFFGSGTQLSVL.

The J gene is TRBJ2-7, the V gene TRBV5-5; D possibly corresponds to TRBD1 (5 bases). This CDR3 is built from 15 residues. Germline CDR1 and CDR2: SGHKS and YYEKEE (reference sequence). Trimming cost V 1 base and J 2 bases, with 13 bases left between them. The CDR3, as DNA: TGTGCCAGCAGCTTGAGGGGTCCTGGAACCTACGAGCAGTACTTC. Amino acid sequence: CASSLRGPGTYEQYF.

The rearrangement links TRBV13 to TRBJ2-7; 10 positions agree with TRBD1. Germline CDR1 PRHDT, CDR2 FYEKMQ (reference sequence). This CDR3 has 16 amino acids. The junction had 6 bases not matched to a gene; V was cut back by 4 bases and J by 0 bases. Written as DNA, the CDR3 is TGTGCCAGCAGCTCAAGGGACAGGGGCCTCTCCTACGAGCAGTACTTC. Translating gives CASSSRDRGLSYEQYF.

Worth noting for this clone: The junction departs from the called germline gene at one end, perhaps through a read error. The genes are TRBV7-2 and TRBJ2-3; 10 bases align to TRBD2. The CDR3 spans 14 residues. Germline V lookup: CDR1 SGHTA, CDR2 FQGNSA. CDR3: CASSLAGATDTQYF. DNA for the CDR3: TGTGCCAGCAGCCTAGCGGGGGCCACAGATACGCAGTATTTT.

V usage is TRBV5-1 and J usage is TRBJ1-5; TRBD1 agrees at 9 bases. The germline gives CDR1 SGHRS, CDR2 YFSETQ. V was pared by 4 bases and J by 4 bases, with 18 bases of the junction left unmatched. The CDR3 totals 19 residues. The DNA for the CDR3 is TGCGCCAGCAGCCTCCGGGCTCCCTCTGACAGGGGGGGTAATCAGCCCCAGCATTTT. Translation: CASSLRAPSDRGGNQPQHF.

The chain recombines TRBV2 with TRBJ1-2; 8 bases agree with TRBD1. Trimming at V came to 7 bases and at J to 7 bases, leaving 20 bases not matched to a gene. Per germline, CDR1 SNHLY and CDR2 FYNNEI. The CDR3 consists of 17 residues. The CDR3 DNA reads as TGTGCCAGCATTCCTCGCTCCTGGACAGGGCCCGCAAGTGGCTACACCTTC. Amino acids: CASIPRSWTGPASGYTF.

This clone was detected a few times. Written as DNA, the CDR3 is TGTGCCAGCAGCTTGGACGGACAGAACGAAGCTTTCTTT. It yields the protein CASSLDGQNEAFF. This rearrangement joins TRBV5-5 to TRBJ1-1, with D perhaps matching TRBD1 (6 bases). Germline lookup yields CDR1 SGHKS and CDR2 YYEKEE (reference sequence). V was pared by 0 bases and J by 8 bases, with 11 bases between. This CDR3 has 13 residues.

This rearrangement joins TRBV6-1 to TRBJ2-7; D gene ambiguous. Germline lookup yields CDR1 MNHNS and CDR2 SASEGT. With 4 bases removed from V and 5 bases from J, the gap between germline ends came to 3 bases. This CDR3 has 10 amino acids. The CDR3 DNA reads as TGTGCCAGCAGTGTCGACGAGCAGTACTTC. This translates into CASSVDEQYF.

The chain's CDR3 is CASSLAERGGNEQFF. Here the CDR3 DNA reads TGTGCCAGCAGCTTGGCCGAGCGGGGGGGGAATGAGCAGTTCTTC. The V call is TRBV5-4, the J call TRBJ2-1; 10 nucleotides align to TRBD2. Germline V gives CDR1 SGHNT, CDR2 YYREEE (reference sequence). The CDR3 length is 15 residues. V was clipped by 0 bases and J by 7 bases; unmatched bases: 4.

J is TRBJ1-2 and V is TRBV27; D unclear. The CDR3 has 14 residues. CDR1 MNHEY and CDR2 SMNVEV come from the germline V gene (reference sequence). V was shortened by 4 bases and J by 8 bases, with 17 bases between the two germline ends. The CDR3 bases are TGTGCCAGCAGTTCATTGGGCCCGACGGGGGGCTACACCTTC. Encoded protein: CASSSLGPTGGYTF.